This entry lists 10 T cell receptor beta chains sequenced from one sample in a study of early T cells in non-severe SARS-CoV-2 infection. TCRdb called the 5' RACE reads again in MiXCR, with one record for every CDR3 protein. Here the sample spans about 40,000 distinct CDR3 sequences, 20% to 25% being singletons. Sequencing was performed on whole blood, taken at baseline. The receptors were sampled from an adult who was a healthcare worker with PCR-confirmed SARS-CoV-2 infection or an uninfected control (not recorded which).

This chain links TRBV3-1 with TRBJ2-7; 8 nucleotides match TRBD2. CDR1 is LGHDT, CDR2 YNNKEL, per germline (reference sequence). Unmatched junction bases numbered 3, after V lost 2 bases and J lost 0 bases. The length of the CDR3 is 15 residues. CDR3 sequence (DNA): TGTGCCAGCAGCCAACGTGCGGGGGGCTCCTACGAGCAGTACTTC. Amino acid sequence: CASSQRAGGSYEQYF.

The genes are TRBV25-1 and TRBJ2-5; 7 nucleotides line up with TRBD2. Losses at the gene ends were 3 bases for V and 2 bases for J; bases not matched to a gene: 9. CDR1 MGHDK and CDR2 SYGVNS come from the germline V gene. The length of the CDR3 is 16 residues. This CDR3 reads CASSEGGVGPQETQYF. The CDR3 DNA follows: TGTGCCAGCAGTGAGGGGGGGGTAGGTCCACAAGAGACCCAGTACTTC.

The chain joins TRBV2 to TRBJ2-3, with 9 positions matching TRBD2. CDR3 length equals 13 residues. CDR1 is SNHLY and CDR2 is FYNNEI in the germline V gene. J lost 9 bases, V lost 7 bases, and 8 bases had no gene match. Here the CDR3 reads CASTASLAGTQYF. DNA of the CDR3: TGTGCCAGCACCGCTAGCCTAGCGGGGACGCAGTATTTT.

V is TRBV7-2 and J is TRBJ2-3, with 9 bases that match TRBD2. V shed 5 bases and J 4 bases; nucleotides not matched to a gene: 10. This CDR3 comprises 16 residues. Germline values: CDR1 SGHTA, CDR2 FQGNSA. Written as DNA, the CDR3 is TGTGCCAGCAGCCCAAGGTGGACTAGCGTCCCAGATACGCAGTATTTT. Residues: CASSPRWTSVPDTQYF.

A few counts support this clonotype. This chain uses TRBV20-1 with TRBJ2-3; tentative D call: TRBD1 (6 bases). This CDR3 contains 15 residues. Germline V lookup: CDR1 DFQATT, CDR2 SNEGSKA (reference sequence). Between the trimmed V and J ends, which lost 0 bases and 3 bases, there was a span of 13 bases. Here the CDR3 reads CSARDGQGPTDTQYF. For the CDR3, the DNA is TGCAGTGCTAGAGATGGGCAGGGGCCAACAGATACGCAGTATTTT.

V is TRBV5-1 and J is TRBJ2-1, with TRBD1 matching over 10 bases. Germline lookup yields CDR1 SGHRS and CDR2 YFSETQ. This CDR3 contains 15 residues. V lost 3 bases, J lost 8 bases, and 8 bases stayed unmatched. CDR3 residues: CASSSRQGAQYEQFF. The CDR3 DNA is TGCGCCAGCAGCTCCAGACAGGGGGCGCAATATGAGCAGTTCTTC.

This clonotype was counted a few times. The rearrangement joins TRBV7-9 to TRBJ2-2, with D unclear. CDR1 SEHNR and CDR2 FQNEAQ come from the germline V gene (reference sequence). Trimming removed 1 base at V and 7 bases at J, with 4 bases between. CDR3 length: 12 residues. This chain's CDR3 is CASSLELGELFF. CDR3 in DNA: TGTGCCAGCAGCTTAGAGCTCGGGGAGCTGTTTTTT. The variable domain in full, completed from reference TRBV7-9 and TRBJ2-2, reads DTGVSQNPRHKITKRGQNVTFRCDPISEHNRLYWYRQTLGQGPEFLTYFQNEAQLEKSRLLSDRFSAERPKGSFSTLEIQRTEQGDSAMYLCASSLELGELFFGEGSRLTVL.

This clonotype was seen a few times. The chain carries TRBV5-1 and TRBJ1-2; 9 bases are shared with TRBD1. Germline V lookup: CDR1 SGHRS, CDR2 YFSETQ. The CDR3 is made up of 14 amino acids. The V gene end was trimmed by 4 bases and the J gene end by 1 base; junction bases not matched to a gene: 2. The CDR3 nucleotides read TGCGCCAGCAGCCCGGGACAGGGTAACTATGGCTACACCTTC. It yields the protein CASSPGQGNYGYTF.

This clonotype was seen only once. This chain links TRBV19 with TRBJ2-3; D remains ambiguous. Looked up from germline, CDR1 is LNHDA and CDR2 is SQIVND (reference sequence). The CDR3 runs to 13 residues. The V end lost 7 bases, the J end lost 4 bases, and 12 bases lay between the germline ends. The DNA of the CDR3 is TGTGCCAGTAACCTGAAGCCGCCAGATACGCAGTATTTT. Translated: CASNLKPPDTQYF.

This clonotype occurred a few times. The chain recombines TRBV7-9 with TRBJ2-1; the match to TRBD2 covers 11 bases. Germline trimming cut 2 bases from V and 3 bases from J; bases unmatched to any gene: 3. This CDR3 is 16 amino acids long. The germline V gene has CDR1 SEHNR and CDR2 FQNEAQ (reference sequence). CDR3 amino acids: CASSLRLAGYYNEQFF. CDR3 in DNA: TGTGCCAGCAGCTTAAGACTAGCGGGGTACTACAATGAGCAGTTCTTC.